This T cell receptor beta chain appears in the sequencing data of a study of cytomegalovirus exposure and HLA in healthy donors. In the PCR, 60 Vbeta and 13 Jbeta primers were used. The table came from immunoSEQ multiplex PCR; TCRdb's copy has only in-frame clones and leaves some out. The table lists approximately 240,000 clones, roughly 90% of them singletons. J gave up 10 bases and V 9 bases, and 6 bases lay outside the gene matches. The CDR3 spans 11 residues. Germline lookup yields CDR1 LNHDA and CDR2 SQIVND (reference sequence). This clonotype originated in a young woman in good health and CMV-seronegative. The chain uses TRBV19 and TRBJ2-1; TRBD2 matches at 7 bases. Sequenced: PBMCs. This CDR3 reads CASRLAGEQFF. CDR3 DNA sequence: TGTGCCAGCAGACTAGCAGGCGAGCAGTTCTTC.